The 23 T cell receptor beta chains presented below share a single source sample, sequenced in a study of blood T cell repertoires in COVID-19. Profiled with immunoSEQ multiplex PCR; TCRdb holds only in-frame clones, not every one. The repertoire holds around 98,000 clones, with roughly 80% as singletons. Sequencing input: peripheral blood. These receptors were taken from a man between 70 and 80 years old with active or convalescent COVID-19.

This chain connects TRBV5-1 to TRBJ2-5; 8 bases line up with TRBD2. V lost 2 bases and J lost 5; bases outside the gene matches: 11. This CDR3 has 16 residues. Germline V gives CDR1 SGHRS, CDR2 YFSETQ. The CDR3 region is CASSFGGLASMETQYF. CDR3 bases: TGCGCCAGCAGCTTTGGCGGACTAGCCTCCATGGAGACCCAGTACTTC.

The chain carries TRBV6-5 and TRBJ1-3; D is unresolved. This CDR3 spans 14 amino acids. Trimming removed 0 bases from V and 6 bases from J, with 9 bases in between. Germline V CDR1 and CDR2: MNHEY, SVGAGI. In nucleotides, the CDR3 is TGTGCCAGCAGTTACTCCCGTTCGTCAAACACCATATATTTT. Translation gives CASSYSRSSNTIYF.

V and J are TRBV5-1 and TRBJ2-7; 9 nucleotides match TRBD1. V was pared by 4 bases and J by 2 bases, with 16 bases of the junction left unmatched. This CDR3 is built from 18 residues. Germline V CDR1 and CDR2: SGHRS, YFSETQ. CDR3 sequence: CASSSIPGQGGRPYEQYF. CDR3 DNA: TGCGCCAGCAGCAGTATCCCGGGACAGGGAGGGAGACCCTACGAGCAGTACTTC.

The J gene is TRBJ1-2, the V gene TRBV4-3; D remains ambiguous. This CDR3 has 15 amino acids. V gave up 1 base and J gave up 4 bases, with 13 bases separating them. CDR1 is LGHNA and CDR2 is YSLEER in the germline V gene. The CDR3 loop reads CASSQVYGSGYGYTF. CDR3 sequence (DNA): TGCGCCAGCAGCCAAGTCTACGGTTCTGGCTATGGCTACACCTTC.

The chain is built from TRBV5-4 and TRBJ2-4; TRBD1 aligns across 7 bases. Trimming at V came to 3 bases and at J to 8 bases, leaving 5 bases not matched to a gene. The CDR3 loop spans 13 amino acids. Germline assignment: CDR1 SGHNT and CDR2 YYREEE (reference sequence). In nucleotides, the CDR3 is TGTGCCAGCAGCTCGCAGGGGGAAGACATTCAGTACTTC. It translates to CASSSQGEDIQYF.

The chain has TRBV6-2 or TRBV6-3 and TRBJ1-2, with D unresolved. This CDR3 contains 17 residues. Germline V gene lookup returns CDR1 MNHEY and CDR2 SVGEGT. V lost 0 bases and J lost 4, with 18 bases in between. CDR3 loop: CASSYSGNRVYGYGYTF. Written as DNA, the CDR3 is TGTGCCAGCAGTTACTCCGGGAACAGAGTTTATGGCTATGGCTACACCTTC.

The CDR3 nucleotides read TGCGCCAGCAGCATAGAGAACAGGGCTTTCTTT. Protein sequence: CASSIENRAFF. The chain combines TRBV5-1 with TRBJ1-1, with D tentatively TRBD1 (5 bases). This CDR3 has 11 amino acids. Trimming took off 4 bases at V and 11 bases at J, with 12 bases between the two ends. Germline CDR1 is SGHRS and CDR2 is YFSETQ. The full variable domain, rest sourced from reference TRBV5-1 and TRBJ1-1, is KAGVTQTPRYLIKTRGQQVTLSCSPISGHRSVSWYQQTPGQGLQFLFEYFSETQRNKGNFPGRFSGRQFSNSRSEMNVSTLELGDSALYLCASSIENRAFFGQGTRLTVV.

This chain connects TRBV2 to TRBJ1-4; D remains unclear. V gave up 5 bases and J gave up 7 bases, with 14 bases separating them. The CDR3 sequence is 14 residues long. Germline-derived CDR1 and CDR2 are SNHLY and FYNNEI. CDR3 sequence: CASSLGSNGEKLFF. The CDR3 region has the DNA TGTGCCAGCAGTTTGGGGAGTAACGGTGAAAAACTGTTTTTT.

The V call is TRBV4-2, the J call TRBJ2-5; TRBD2 aligns across 9 bases. CDR1 and CDR2 (germline): LGHNA, YNFKEQ. There are 14 residues in the CDR3. The V and J ends lost 2 bases and 3 bases, in that order; junction bases with no gene match: 1. Here the CDR3 DNA reads TGTGCCAGCAGCCAACAGCGGGGGGAAGAGACCCAGTACTTC. The encoded protein is CASSQQRGEETQYF.

This chain uses TRBV10-2 with TRBJ1-3, with unresolved D. This CDR3 comprises 15 residues. V dropped 4 bases and J dropped 0 bases, with 10 bases sitting between them. In germline, CDR1 is WSHSY, CDR2 SAAADI. The CDR3 DNA is TGCGCCAGCAGTGGACTGGGGAGCTCTGGAAACACCATATATTTT. This codes for CASSGLGSSGNTIYF.

The chain couples TRBV7-2 to TRBJ2-7; 8 bases fit TRBD2. CDR3 size: 14 residues. Germline CDR1 and CDR2: SGHTA and FQGNSA. After removal of 5 bases from V and 9 bases from J, the junction contained 12 bases not matched to a gene. The CDR3 bases are TGTGCCAGCAGCCCCACCGGGGGGGTTCTCTTGCAGTACTTC. This translates into CASSPTGGVLLQYF.

V and J are TRBV11-2 and TRBJ2-7; TRBD1 might be the D (6 bases). The CDR3 loop spans 12 amino acids. Germline V gene data show CDR1 as SGHAT and CDR2 as FQNNGV. Trimming took off 4 bases at V and 3 bases at J, with 7 bases between the two ends. The CDR3 reads CASSSTGYEQYF. The DNA for the CDR3 is TGTGCCAGCAGCTCGACAGGCTACGAGCAGTACTTC.

The rearrangement links TRBV5-5 to TRBJ1-4; D possibly corresponds to TRBD1 (6 bases). V was cut by 3 bases and J by 0 bases, with 12 bases left in between. The CDR3 loop spans 16 amino acids. Germline V CDR1 and CDR2: SGHKS, YYEKEE (reference sequence). The CDR3, as DNA: TGTGCCAGCAGCTCCGGCGGGGGCACAACTAATGAAAAACTGTTTTTT. Its protein is CASSSGGGTTNEKLFF.

The chain has TRBV20-1 and TRBJ2-5; TRBD1 matches at 8 bases. After removal of 7 bases from V and 7 bases from J, the junction contained 5 bases not matched to a gene. This CDR3 is built from 11 residues. Looked up from germline, CDR1 is DFQATT and CDR2 is SNEGSKA (reference sequence). The CDR3 DNA is TGCAGTGGAACAGGGGGTGGGACCCAGTACTTC. Protein: CSGTGGGTQYF.

This rearrangement joins TRBV4-2 to TRBJ1-3, with D perhaps matching TRBD1 (6 bases). CDR3 length: 14 amino acids. Germline CDR1 LGHNA, CDR2 YNFKEQ. V was shortened by 7 bases and J by 3 bases, with 13 bases between the two germline ends. The DNA of the CDR3 is TGTGCCAGCAAAACAGGGCCGGATGGAAACACCATATATTTT. Amino acid sequence: CASKTGPDGNTIYF.

The chain couples TRBV7-9 to TRBJ1-6; D not resolved. The CDR3 has 13 amino acids. The V and J ends lost 2 bases and 12 bases respectively, with 11 bases between them. Germline V lookup: CDR1 SEHNR, CDR2 FQNEAQ (reference sequence). CDR3: CASSLTQAQPLHF. The CDR3 coding sequence is TGTGCCAGCAGCTTAACCCAGGCTCAACCCCTCCACTTT. The variable domain in full, with the rest retrieved from reference TRBV7-9 and TRBJ1-6, is DTGVSQNPRHKITKRGQNVTFRCDPISEHNRLYWYRQTLGQGPEFLTYFQNEAQLEKSRLLSDRFSAERPKGSFSTLEIQRTEQGDSAMYLCASSLTQAQPLHFGNGTRLTVT.

This clone was observed a few times. V gene TRBV5-6 combines with J gene TRBJ1-2; 7 nucleotides line up with TRBD1. CDR1 and CDR2 (germline): SGHDT, YYEEEE. V shed 3 bases, J shed 1 base, and the junction held 6 bases outside the gene matches. The CDR3 extends over 15 amino acids. CDR3 region: CASSSTTGINYGYTF. The CDR3 region has the DNA TGTGCCAGCAGCTCTACGACAGGGATTAACTATGGCTACACCTTC.

The chain carries TRBV27 and TRBJ1-3; 8 bases map to TRBD1. After removal of 6 bases from V and 3 bases from J, the junction contained 4 bases not matched to a gene. CDR1 is MNHEY, CDR2 SMNVEV, per germline (reference sequence). The CDR3 is 14 residues long. This CDR3 is CASSTRGLGNTIYF. The CDR3 region has the DNA TGTGCCAGCAGCACCAGGGGGCTTGGAAACACCATATATTTT.

This clone was recorded once. V usage is TRBV28 and J usage is TRBJ1-2; the D is unclear. The length of the CDR3 is 11 residues. Germline V gene data show CDR1 as MDHEN and CDR2 as SYDVKM. The V gene lost 4 bases and the J gene lost 4 bases, with 4 bases spanning the gap. Here the CDR3 DNA reads TGTGCCAGCAGTTCCGGCTATGGCTACACCTTC. Translating gives CASSSGYGYTF.

The sample holds a few counts of this clone. This chain joins TRBV5-4 and TRBJ1-6; TRBD1 is a possible D gene (6 bases). There are 16 residues in the CDR3. Germline lookup yields CDR1 SGHNT and CDR2 YYREEE (reference sequence). The V gene lost 0 bases and the J gene lost 9 bases, with 16 bases spanning the gap. The CDR3 spells CASSLAPRGGSSPLHF. CDR3 sequence (DNA): TGTGCCAGCAGCTTGGCACCCAGGGGTGGAAGTTCACCCCTCCACTTT.

J is TRBJ2-1 and V is TRBV6-4; D is perhaps TRBD2 (5 bases). CDR3 length: 13 amino acids. Germline V lookup: CDR1 MRHNA, CDR2 SNTAGT. Trimming removed 6 bases from V and 3 bases from J, with 9 bases in between. Written as DNA, the CDR3 is TGTGCCAGCAGCGGGGTGGGCTACAATGAGCAGTTCTTC. The encoded protein is CASSGVGYNEQFF.

The chain links TRBV21-1 to TRBJ2-5; the table's D call TRBD2 went unverified against the DNA. TRBV21-1 is a pseudogene segment. The CDR3 is 16 amino acids. The chain's CDR3 is CASSKVPRGGLETQYF. The CDR3 nucleotides read TGTGCCAGCAGCAAAGTTCCGCGGGGGGGCCTGGAGACCCAGTACTTC.

The chain combines TRBV15 with TRBJ1-5, with 8 bases aligning to TRBD1. Germline assignment: CDR1 LNHNV and CDR2 YYDKDF (reference sequence). The ends lost 1 base at V and 2 bases at J; junction bases unmatched: 4. This CDR3 has 16 amino acids. The CDR3 reads CATSRGDRSGNQPQHF. DNA for the CDR3: TGTGCCACCAGCAGAGGGGACAGGTCAGGCAATCAGCCCCAGCATTTT.